What follows are 25 T cell receptor beta chains derived from one specimen sequenced in a study of identical twins. TCRdb re-derived calls from the 5' RACE reads in MiXCR, one entry per CDR3 protein. The sample shows some 660,000 distinct CDR3 sequences, 8.5% to 9% of them seen only once. The sample was also linked to a second study, of yellow fever vaccine responses in identical twins.

The sample comprised PBMCs. Receptors were obtained from a woman aged 18-35 years in good health.

The chain couples TRBV7-9 to TRBJ2-7; D gene ambiguous. This CDR3 has 12 amino acids. The V gene's germline CDR1 is SEHNR and CDR2 FQNEAQ (reference sequence). Trimming pared 0 bases from V and 6 bases from J, leaving 6 bases between. The CDR3 DNA follows: TGTGCCAGCAGCTTAGCGACTGGCGAGCAGTACTTC. This codes for CASSLATGEQYF.

This clonotype was recorded a few times. V is TRBV2 and J is TRBJ1-2; a possible D gene is TRBD1 (6 bases). Germline assignment: CDR1 SNHLY and CDR2 FYNNEI. The CDR3 has 15 residues. The V end was cut by 6 bases, the J end by 0 bases, with 14 bases between. The chain's CDR3 is CASSATGTPNYGYTF. For the CDR3, the DNA is TGTGCCAGCAGCGCCACCGGGACACCTAACTATGGCTACACCTTC.

The rearrangement joins TRBV25-1 to TRBJ2-7; no definite D call. The V gene lost 1 base and the J gene lost 6 bases, with 4 bases spanning the gap. Germline V CDR1 and CDR2: MGHDK, SYGVNS. CDR3 size: 11 residues. As DNA, the CDR3 is TGTGCCAGCAGTGAATTTGTCGAGCAGTACTTC. This encodes CASSEFVEQYF.

The chain links TRBV7-9 to TRBJ2-5, with no clear D. Trimming stripped 2 bases from V and 5 bases from J, with 21 bases between. CDR3 size: 17 residues. CDR1 and CDR2 from the germline V gene are SEHNR and FQNEAQ (reference sequence). The CDR3: CASSLSDFGPGLETQYF. For the CDR3, the DNA is TGTGCCAGCAGCTTATCCGATTTTGGGCCCGGGTTGGAGACCCAGTACTTC.

This clonotype was detected many times. V usage is TRBV27 and J usage is TRBJ2-7; D ambiguous. V shed 5 bases and J shed 8 bases, with 22 bases lying between them. CDR3 length: 15 amino acids. Per the germline V gene, CDR1 is MNHEY and CDR2 is SMNVEV (reference sequence). The CDR3 nucleotides are TGTGCCAGCAGTGTCTCCCCGGCCCCCGAATTCCAGCAGTACTTC. As protein: CASSVSPAPEFQQYF.

This chain joins TRBV7-9 and TRBJ1-1; no clear D gene. Germline-derived CDR1 and CDR2 are SEHNR and FQNEAQ (reference sequence). CDR3 size: 12 residues. The germline V and J ends were trimmed by 4 bases and 8 bases, with 11 bases remaining between them. This CDR3 reads CASSSAWREAFF. The CDR3 DNA reads TGTGCCAGCAGCTCAGCCTGGAGGGAAGCTTTCTTT.

The chain recombines TRBV29-1 with TRBJ2-3, with 7 bases that match TRBD2. Germline V gene lookup returns CDR1 SQVTM and CDR2 ANQGSEA. With V trimmed by 7 bases and J by 3 bases, 4 bases remained unmatched. The CDR3 totals 12 residues. The CDR3 is CSEQRGTDTQYF. Written as DNA, the CDR3 is TGCAGCGAACAGCGGGGAACAGATACGCAGTATTTT.

This clonotype was recorded a few times. The chain links TRBV7-9 to TRBJ2-7, with 7 bases matching TRBD2. CDR3 length: 17 amino acids. V lost 5 bases, J lost 9 bases, and 22 bases stayed unmatched. Germline CDR1 and CDR2: SEHNR and FQNEAQ (reference sequence). The CDR3 sequence is CASSPLGAGLGFLWQYF. The DNA for the CDR3 is TGTGCCAGCAGCCCCCTCGGGGCCGGACTAGGTTTCCTGTGGCAGTACTTC.

This clonotype was counted only a few times. The chain joins TRBV28 to TRBJ2-7; a possible D gene is TRBD1 (6 bases). V lost 5 bases and J lost 3, with 17 bases in between. This CDR3 region has 15 residues. Germline V gene lookup returns CDR1 MDHEN and CDR2 SYDVKM. In DNA, the CDR3 is TGTGCCAGCAGTGAAATAGGGGGATCATACTACGAGCAGTACTTC. It translates to CASSEIGGSYYEQYF. Drawing the rest from reference TRBV28 and TRBJ2-7, the complete variable domain is DVKVTQSSRYLVKRTGEKVFLECVQDMDHENMFWYRQDPGLGLRLIYFSYDVKMKEKGDIPEGYSVSREKKERFSLILESASTNQTSMYLCASSEIGGSYYEQYFGPGTRLTVT.

This clonotype was seen repeatedly, ten times or more. This chain joins TRBV5-1 and TRBJ2-7; D perhaps matches TRBD2 (5 bases). This CDR3 is 14 amino acids long. Per the germline V gene, CDR1 is SGHRS and CDR2 is YFSETQ. V was pared by 0 bases and J by 2 bases, with 9 bases between. The CDR3 DNA follows: TGCGCCAGCAGCTTGGCCGGGGTGGCCTACGAGCAGTACTTC. Its translation: CASSLAGVAYEQYF.

The CDR3, as DNA: TGCAGTGCTCGGGACAGTCCGGCGGATACGCAGTATTTT. It codes for CSARDSPADTQYF. The chain couples TRBV20-1 to TRBJ2-3, with 7 bases matching TRBD1. From germline, CDR1 is DFQATT and CDR2 SNEGSKA (reference sequence). V was pared by 5 bases and J by 6 bases, with 8 bases of the junction left unmatched. This CDR3 has 13 amino acids.

This clonotype appeared a few times. The gene calls are TRBV7-2 and TRBJ2-5; D not certain. This CDR3 has 14 residues. The germline V gene has CDR1 SGHTA and CDR2 FQGNSA. V was trimmed by 1 base and J by 1 base, leaving 7 bases between them. The CDR3 DNA is TGTGCCAGCAGCTTAGTAGTCATCCAAGAGACCCAGTACTTC. Amino acid sequence: CASSLVVIQETQYF.

The rearrangement links TRBV6-1 to TRBJ2-7; 7 nucleotides agree with TRBD1. CDR3 size: 15 residues. Trimming removed 6 bases from V and 0 bases from J; junction bases left unmatched: 8. CDR1 and CDR2 from the germline V gene are MNHNS and SASEGT. CDR3 coding DNA: TGTGCCAGCAGCCGGGGACAGTTAAACTCCTACGAGCAGTACTTC. Its protein is CASSRGQLNSYEQYF.

The J gene is TRBJ2-7, the V gene TRBV7-2; TRBD2 matches at 8 bases. Germline V gene lookup returns CDR1 SGHTA and CDR2 FQGNSA. This CDR3 spans 14 amino acids. With V trimmed by 2 bases and J by 5 bases, 5 bases remained unmatched. CDR3 loop: CASSLLGLANEQYF. The CDR3 DNA reads as TGTGCCAGCAGCTTACTTGGACTAGCCAACGAGCAGTACTTC.

The J gene is TRBJ1-6, the V gene TRBV20-1; tentatively, D is TRBD1 (5 bases). Deletions cut 3 bases from V and 9 bases from J, with 18 bases between. The germline CDR1 and CDR2 sequences are DFQATT and SNEGSKA (reference sequence). CDR3 length equals 15 residues. Written as DNA, the CDR3 is TGCAGTGCTAGTCGAGGGGACTCAGTTCGTTCACCCCTCCACTTT. It encodes CSASRGDSVRSPLHF.

In this sample, this clonotype turned up a few times. The rearrangement links TRBV9 to TRBJ2-7, with TRBD1 identical over 8 bases. Germline CDR1 and CDR2: SGDLS and YYNGEE. This CDR3 is 15 amino acids long. Trimming at V came to 0 bases and at J to 3 bases, leaving 5 bases not matched to a gene. The CDR3 protein is CASSVGTGTGYEQYF. In DNA form, the CDR3 reads TGTGCCAGCAGCGTAGGGACAGGGACTGGCTACGAGCAGTACTTC.

At least ten counts were recorded for this clonotype. This rearrangement joins TRBV4-2 to TRBJ1-1, with 7 bases that match TRBD1. V shed 10 bases and J 0 bases; nucleotides not matched to a gene: 11. There are 15 residues in the CDR3. The V gene's germline CDR1 is LGHNA and CDR2 YNFKEQ. Here the CDR3 reads CANGQVPIMNTEAFF. CDR3 coding DNA: TGTGCCAACGGACAGGTTCCGATTATGAACACTGAAGCTTTCTTT.

The chain employs TRBV28 and TRBJ2-6; D gene ambiguous. CDR1 and CDR2 from the germline V gene are MDHEN and SYDVKM. The CDR3 loop spans 16 amino acids. Trimming stripped 7 bases from V and 3 bases from J, with 16 bases between. The CDR3 region is CASTQSGPRGANVLTF. The CDR3 coding sequence is TGTGCCAGCACCCAATCGGGCCCTCGTGGGGCCAACGTCCTGACTTTC.

This clonotype was counted a few times. The chain links TRBV5-6 to TRBJ2-2, with 9 bases fitting TRBD1. Germline V gene sequence: CDR1 SGHDT, CDR2 YYEEEE. CDR3 length: 16 amino acids. The V gene end was trimmed by 4 bases and the J gene end by 3 bases; junction bases not matched to a gene: 7. CDR3 loop: CASSHRDRVYTGELFF. The CDR3 region has the DNA TGTGCCAGCAGCCACCGGGACAGGGTATACACCGGGGAGCTGTTTTTT.

At least ten counts were recorded for this clonotype. The chain employs TRBV25-1 and TRBJ2-1; the match to TRBD2 covers 15 bases. Germline lookup yields CDR1 MGHDK and CDR2 SYGVNS. CDR3 length equals 17 residues. With 5 bases clipped from V and 3 bases from J, the junction kept 5 bases outside the gene matches. The CDR3 region is CASSRGGLAGGYNEQFF. CDR3 DNA sequence: TGTGCCAGCAGTCGTGGGGGACTAGCGGGAGGCTACAATGAGCAGTTCTTC.

This clonotype came up a few times. The chain joins TRBV28 to TRBJ2-7; D ambiguous. Trimming shortened V by 3 bases and J by 1 base, and 16 bases separated the two germline ends. CDR1 and CDR2 from the germline V gene are MDHEN and SYDVKM. This CDR3 has 16 residues. DNA of the CDR3: TGTGCCAGCAGTTTGGCTAGAAAAGTCCTTTCCTACGAGCAGTACTTC. Its translation is CASSLARKVLSYEQYF.

This clonotype was observed a handful of times. The J gene is TRBJ2-5, the V gene TRBV28, with 11 bases fitting TRBD2. The CDR3 totals 18 residues. The germline V gene has CDR1 MDHEN and CDR2 SYDVKM. V lost 6 bases and J lost 1; bases outside the gene matches: 13. Written as DNA, the CDR3 is TGTGCCAGCAGCCAATACCCAGTAGCGGGGGGGGGCCAAGAGACCCAGTACTTC. This gives the protein CASSQYPVAGGGQETQYF.

A few counts support this clonotype. V gene TRBV12-3 or TRBV12-4 combines with J gene TRBJ2-1, with TRBD2 identical over 15 bases. V shed 7 bases and J 5 bases; nucleotides not matched to a gene: 6. The CDR3 is 16 residues long. The CDR3 DNA reads TGTGCCAGCAAAGGACTAGCGGGGGGGCCTAACAATGAGCAGTTCTTC. Its translation: CASKGLAGGPNNEQFF.

The chain uses TRBV18 and TRBJ1-2, with 8 nucleotides matching TRBD1. The trim removed 2 bases at V and 10 bases at J, leaving 12 bases unmatched. The CDR3 is 15 amino acids. Per germline, CDR1 KGHSH and CDR2 LQKENI. For the CDR3, the DNA is TGTGCCAGCTCACCAGCCGGGACAGGCCTTACTATCTACACCTTC. Protein sequence: CASSPAGTGLTIYTF.

This clonotype was counted many times. The rearrangement uses TRBV9 and TRBJ2-5; 9 bases align to TRBD2. Germline-derived CDR1 and CDR2 are SGDLS and YYNGEE. J lost 0 bases, V lost 0 bases, and 6 bases had no gene match. CDR3 length: 17 amino acids. The CDR3 here is CASSVVKRGVYQETQYF. DNA for the CDR3: TGTGCCAGCAGCGTAGTGAAGCGGGGGGTGTACCAAGAGACCCAGTACTTC.